One and the same sample provided the 25 T cell receptor beta chains below, sequenced in a study of blood T cell repertoires in COVID-19 (dated by TCRdb to between 2020 and 2021). The library was produced with the immunoSEQ multiplex PCR assay. The immuneACCESS repertoire file appears here via TCRdb, limited to in-frame rearrangements. These files lack a portion of the clones; in checked studies, under half of the deficit traces to unresolved V genes, and the cause of the others is not known. Recorded for this sample are 130,000 or so clones; over 60% of them occurred a single time. The top ten clones comprise 7.9% of the sample. The material sequenced was peripheral blood. These receptors were collected from a human donor in a cohort sampled during active COVID-19.

The chain couples TRBV15 to TRBJ1-2; D uncertain. The CDR3 is 13 residues long. The germline CDR1 and CDR2 sequences are LNHNV and YYDKDF (reference sequence). Trimming stripped 1 base from V and 1 base from J, with 4 bases between. The CDR3 here is CATSRGDNYGYTF. In DNA, the CDR3 is TGTGCCACCAGCAGAGGCGATAACTATGGCTACACCTTC.

The rearrangement links TRBV21-1 to TRBJ1-4; the table gives TRBD1 as D, unverified against the DNA. TRBV21-1 is designated a pseudogene. The CDR3 covers 16 residues. CDR3 in DNA: TGTGCCAGCAGCACCTCCTCCAGGGGATTTCGGGAAAAACTGTTTTTT. As protein: CASSTSSRGFREKLFF.

The chain links TRBV5-4 to TRBJ2-7; D may be TRBD1 (6 bases). Germline loops: CDR1 SGHNT, CDR2 YYREEE (reference sequence). Trimming took off 3 bases at V and 2 bases at J, with 12 bases between the two ends. The CDR3 runs 14 residues. The CDR3 sequence: CASSSRDIPYEQYF. CDR3 in DNA: TGTGCCAGCAGCTCCCGGGACATCCCCTACGAGCAGTACTTC.

The chain employs TRBV3-1 (or the pseudogene TRBV3-2) and TRBJ2-5; 8 nucleotides align to TRBD1. The ends lost 0 bases at V and 1 base at J; junction bases unmatched: 1. CDR3 size: 15 residues. The germline V gene encodes CDR1 LGHDT and CDR2 YNNKEL (reference sequence). In DNA form, the CDR3 reads TGTGCCAGCAGCCAAGAGGGACAGGCCCAAGAGACCCAGTACTTC. Translating it yields CASSQEGQAQETQYF.

This clone came up once. The chain links TRBV9 to TRBJ2-5; D is perhaps TRBD2 (6 bases). The CDR3 sequence is 13 residues long. Trimming took 4 bases from V and 2 from J, leaving 9 bases between them. In germline, CDR1 is SGDLS, CDR2 YYNGEE. The CDR3 is CASSPAGQETQYF. The CDR3 coding sequence is TGTGCCAGCAGCCCCGCGGGGCAAGAGACCCAGTACTTC.

V and J are TRBV27 and TRBJ1-2, with 8 bases lining up with TRBD1. V dropped 5 bases and J dropped 4; count of bases not matched to a gene: 6. CDR1 and CDR2 (germline): MNHEY, SMNVEV (reference sequence). The CDR3 length is 14 residues. The CDR3 here is CASSLRGQSYGYTF. DNA for the CDR3: TGTGCCAGCAGTCTCAGGGGGCAAAGCTATGGCTACACCTTC.

This sequence joins TRBV19 and TRBJ2-4; tentatively, D is TRBD2 (7 bases). Germline V gene data show CDR1 as LNHDA and CDR2 as SQIVND (reference sequence). V lost 5 bases to trimming and J lost 6 bases, with 20 bases between them. The length of the CDR3 is 16 residues. In DNA form, the CDR3 reads TGTGCCAGTAGTGAGCAGGGGAGGGTTCAGGGAAACATTCAGTACTTC. Translating it yields CASSEQGRVQGNIQYF.

This clone was detected only a few times. The rearrangement links TRBV28 to TRBJ2-7; D is perhaps TRBD2 (6 bases). Deletions cut 5 bases from V and 6 bases from J, with 11 bases between. The CDR3 contains 12 residues. Germline V gives CDR1 MDHEN, CDR2 SYDVKM. CDR3 coding DNA: TGTGCCAGCAGTACCCAGGGAGGCGAGCAGTACTTC. Protein product: CASSTQGGEQYF.

In DNA form, the CDR3 reads TGTGCCAGCAACGTGAACAGGGATGGTTCCTACAATGAGCAGTTCTTC. Protein sequence: CASNVNRDGSYNEQFF. The rearrangement links TRBV2 to TRBJ2-1; D is possibly TRBD1 (6 bases). CDR1 SNHLY and CDR2 FYNNEI come from the germline V gene. Trimming took 7 bases from V and 1 from J, leaving 17 bases between them. The CDR3 extends over 16 amino acids.

The chain is built from TRBV24-1 and TRBJ2-6, with 8 positions matching TRBD1. The CDR3 covers 19 residues. V was pared by 1 base and J by 0 bases, with 7 bases of the junction left unmatched. Germline loops: CDR1 KGHDR, CDR2 SFDVKD. CDR3 DNA sequence: TGTGCCACCAGTGATTTCCCCCCGGGACAGGACTCTGGGGCCAACGTCCTGACTTTC. It is translated as CATSDFPPGQDSGANVLTF.

J is TRBJ2-7 and V is TRBV2; 10 nucleotides agree with TRBD2. CDR1 and CDR2 (germline): SNHLY, FYNNEI. CDR3 length: 16 residues. The ends lost 7 bases at V and 4 bases at J; junction bases unmatched: 13. CDR3: CASTLRSSGGAYEQYF. For the CDR3, the DNA is TGTGCCAGCACTCTCCGGTCCAGCGGGGGGGCTTACGAGCAGTACTTC. The full variable domain, completed using reference TRBV2 and TRBJ2-7, is EPEVTQTPSHQVTQMGQEVILRCVPISNHLYFYWYRQILGQKVEFLVSFYNNEISEKSEIFDDQFSVERPDGSNFTLKIRSTKLEDSAMYFCASTLRSSGGAYEQYFGPGTRLTVT.

The chain combines TRBV7-8 with TRBJ2-7, with 8 positions matching TRBD2. Germline assignment: CDR1 SGHVS and CDR2 FQNEAQ. The trim removed 2 bases at V and 4 bases at J, leaving 10 bases unmatched. The CDR3 loop spans 16 amino acids. The CDR3 DNA sequence: TGTGCCAGCAGCTTAAGGGCCGGGACTAGTCTTTACGAGCAGTACTTC. Its translation is CASSLRAGTSLYEQYF.

As to this clone: Other nucleotide sequences in the sample specify the same CDR3. This sequence joins TRBV3-1 (or the pseudogene TRBV3-2) and TRBJ2-7, with D possibly being TRBD2 (5 bases). Trimming cost V 1 base and J 0 bases, with 10 bases left between them. From germline, CDR1 is LGHDT and CDR2 YNNKEL (reference sequence). The CDR3 is made up of 15 amino acids. CDR3 DNA sequence: TGTGCCAGCAGCCAAGGGGCAAGCGGCTCCTACGAGCAGTACTTC. This sequence encodes CASSQGASGSYEQYF.

This chain joins TRBV7-9 and TRBJ2-7; 7 bases match TRBD1. Germline CDR1 is SEHNR and CDR2 is FQNEAQ (reference sequence). Trimming cost V 8 bases and J 4 bases; bases outside gene matches: 14. The CDR3 loop spans 15 amino acids. CDR3 loop: CASSLTGTTGYEQYF. The CDR3 DNA reads TGTGCCAGCTCTCTGACAGGGACAACGGGATACGAGCAGTACTTC. The full variable domain, with the rest looked up from reference TRBV7-9 and TRBJ2-7, is DTGVSQNPRHKITKRGQNVTFRCDPISEHNRLYWYRQTLGQGPEFLTYFQNEAQLEKSRLLSDRFSAERPKGSFSTLEIQRTEQGDSAMYLCASSLTGTTGYEQYFGPGTRLTVT.

This clone has more than one count but fewer than ten. The CDR3 DNA sequence: TGTGCCAGCAGTTCATCCTACGAGCAGTACTTC. Translating it yields CASSSSYEQYF. This rearrangement joins TRBV4-2 to TRBJ2-7; D unresolved. Trimming removed 6 bases from V and 1 base from J, with 4 bases in between. Per the germline V gene, CDR1 is LGHNA and CDR2 is YNFKEQ. CDR3 length: 11 amino acids.

J is TRBJ2-7 and V is TRBV11-3; 8 bases map to TRBD1. The length of the CDR3 is 16 residues. Germline V gives CDR1 SGHNT, CDR2 YENEEA. V lost 5 bases to trimming and J lost 5 bases; unmatched junction nucleotides: 14. The CDR3 loop is CASSPRTGSSLDEQYF. Written as DNA, the CDR3 is TGTGCCAGCAGCCCTCGGACAGGGAGCAGTCTCGACGAGCAGTACTTC.

V is TRBV6-5 and J is TRBJ1-2, with 8 bases lining up with TRBD1. The CDR3 spans 14 residues. J was trimmed by 3 bases and V by 6 bases; bases with no gene match: 6. Germline lookup yields CDR1 MNHEY and CDR2 SVGAGI. The CDR3 region has the DNA TGTGCCAGCAGGGGGCCGGGACAGGACTATGGCTACACCTTC. It yields the protein CASRGPGQDYGYTF.

This clone was picked up a small number of times. This chain connects TRBV18 to TRBJ1-6; no reliable D call. V was pared by 0 bases and J by 9 bases, with 12 bases between. This CDR3 region has 15 residues. Germline V CDR1 and CDR2: KGHSH, LQKENI. CDR3 region: CASSPPSGIGSPLHF. DNA for the CDR3: TGTGCCAGCTCACCACCGTCGGGGATCGGTTCACCCCTCCACTTT.

Only a few counts were recorded for this clone. The genes are TRBV6-5 and TRBJ2-1; possibly TRBD1 for D (5 bases). V dropped 5 bases and J dropped 7 bases, with 9 bases sitting between them. CDR1 MNHEY and CDR2 SVGAGI come from the germline V gene. The CDR3 extends over 12 amino acids. The CDR3 region has the DNA TGTGCCAGCAGTAGACAGAGGAATGAGCAGTTCTTC. Its translation: CASSRQRNEQFF.

This chain links TRBV12-3 or TRBV12-4 with TRBJ1-3, with D possibly being TRBD1 (5 bases). CDR3 length: 13 amino acids. V was clipped by 4 bases and J by 4 bases, with 8 bases between them. CDR3 DNA: TGTGCCAGCAGTTCGGACATCGGAAACACCATATATTTT. Protein: CASSSDIGNTIYF.

V is TRBV7-2 and J is TRBJ2-7, with D possibly matching TRBD2 (5 bases). Germline values: CDR1 SGHTA, CDR2 FQGNSA. The CDR3 has 15 amino acids. V lost 5 bases and J lost 0, with 14 bases in between. The CDR3 DNA is TGTGCCAGCAGCAGGACTCCTCAAAGCTCCTACGAGCAGTACTTC. Encoded protein: CASSRTPQSSYEQYF.

This clone was found once. The chain is built from TRBV29-1 and TRBJ2-7; the D gene is possibly TRBD1 (5 bases). V was shortened by 5 bases and J by 7 bases, with 12 bases between the two germline ends. Germline V gene data show CDR1 as SQVTM and CDR2 as ANQGSEA. This CDR3 region has 11 residues. CDR3 sequence: CSVSGSGEQYF. DNA for the CDR3: TGCAGCGTTTCTGGGTCAGGGGAGCAGTACTTC.

The gene calls are TRBV5-5 and TRBJ1-2, with 8 bases fitting TRBD1. This CDR3 has 19 residues. The trim removed 2 bases at V and 3 bases at J, leaving 18 bases unmatched. Germline loops: CDR1 SGHKS, CDR2 YYEKEE (reference sequence). DNA for the CDR3: TGTGCCAGCAGCTTCTCGGCTAAACAGGGGGGTTCCTCCGACTATGGCTACACCTTC. This encodes CASSFSAKQGGSSDYGYTF. Full variable domain (missing parts from reference TRBV5-5 and TRBJ1-2): DAGVTQSPTHLIKTRGQQVTLRCSPISGHKSVSWYQQVLGQGPQFIFQYYEKEERGRGNFPDRFSARQFPNYSSELNVNALLLGDSALYLCASSFSAKQGGSSDYGYTFGSGTRLTVV.

DNA of the CDR3: TGTGCCAGCAGCGTAGACCAGGGCGATGAAAAACTGTTTTTT. It encodes CASSVDQGDEKLFF. This chain links TRBV9 with TRBJ1-4; tentatively, D is TRBD1 (5 bases). With 0 bases removed from V and 6 bases from J, the gap between germline ends came to 9 bases. CDR1 is SGDLS, CDR2 YYNGEE, per germline. This CDR3 contains 14 residues.

This rearrangement joins TRBV29-1 to TRBJ1-1; 11 nucleotides agree with TRBD1. Unmatched junction bases numbered 9, after V lost 1 base and J lost 11 bases. Germline loops: CDR1 SQVTM, CDR2 ANQGSEA. The CDR3 consists of 14 residues. The CDR3 is CSVEVRDRGMWAFF. The CDR3 DNA follows: TGCAGCGTTGAAGTGAGGGACAGGGGGATGTGGGCTTTCTTT. Full variable domain (outside the CDR3, taken from reference TRBV29-1 and TRBJ1-1): SAVISQKPSRDICQRGTSLTIQCQVDSQVTMMFWYRQQPGQSLTLIATANQGSEATYESGFVIDKFPISRPNLTFSTLTVSNMSPEDSSIYLCSVEVRDRGMWAFFGQGTRLTVV.